Sequencing of this T cell receptor beta chain was carried out in a study of T cell responses to AZD1222 COVID-19 vaccine. Study outcomes and limitations: Most donors were white British and more were female, and clonal diversity was possibly underestimated. In all cases, repertoires were sampled only after the peak T cell response. Vaccine-associated CD4 TCRs spanned spike, dominant at 160-218 and 743-854. At baseline, just 6 or 7 AZD1222 recipients tested seropositive.

The data were produced by immunoSEQ multiplex PCR, yet TCRdb's version contains in-frame clones alone and is incomplete. The data show around 180,000 clones, about nine tenths seen once. CDR3 length: 15 residues. Germline V CDR1 and CDR2: MRHNA, SNTAGT. Trimming shortened V by 0 bases and J by 0 bases, and 8 bases separated the two germline ends. With respect to this clone: Antigen: not known.

This rearrangement joins TRBV6-4 to TRBJ1-2; unclear D gene. This TCR was sampled from an adult in good health. The sample consisted of peripheral blood, taken on day 0 of AZD1222 vaccination. Written as DNA, the CDR3 is TGTGCCAGCAGTGACTCGAGCGAAGCTAACTATGGCTACACCTTC. Amino acid sequence: CASSDSSEANYGYTF.